The 20 T cell receptor beta chains below come from one sample, sequenced in a study of tissue T cells after allogeneic stem cell transplantation. The repertoire was sequenced with immunoSEQ multiplex PCR; TCRdb's copy has only in-frame clones and lacks some. Counted here are roughly 20,000 clones, 60% to 80% occurring once; the ten biggest clones make up 0.35% to 0.5%. The sample comprised blood. Source of these receptors: a female BALB/c mouse in good health. MHC haplotype: H2-d.

A note on this clone: The listed genes are named as in mouse. The sequence runs out 1 residue before the end of the CDR3; the remainder is reconstructed from the germline J gene. This chain links TRBV24 with TRBJ2-5; D is possibly TRBD2 (7 bases). The germline V and J ends were trimmed by 3 bases and 3 bases, with 10 bases remaining between them. CDR1 and CDR2 (germline): KGHTA, FRNEEI. The CDR3 runs 14 residues. CDR3 sequence reads: CASSLRGAQDTQYF. The CDR3 DNA, read in part, is TGTGCCAGCAGTCTTCGGGGGGCGCAAGACACCCAGTAC.

This clone was picked up a small number of times. Gene names refer to mouse genes. The read finishes 1 residue shy of the CDR3 end, and the germline J gene is used to complete it. The rearrangement joins TRBV5 to TRBJ2-7; TRBD1 is a possible D gene (6 bases). Germline V gene data show CDR1 as LGHNA and CDR2 as YNLKQL (reference sequence). This CDR3 region has 14 residues. V was shortened by 1 base and J by 0 bases, with 7 bases between the two germline ends. CDR3 sequence: CASSQGQVSYEQYF. The DNA read from the CDR3 is TGTGCCAGCAGCCAAGGACAGGTCTCCTATGAACAGTAC.

As to this clone: The gene names here belong to mouse. The DNA ends 1 residue before the CDR3 does, and the rest of the CDR3 is filled in from the germline J gene. V usage is TRBV4 and J usage is TRBJ2-4, with 9 bases aligning to TRBD2. Germline CDR1 reads LGHDT; CDR2 reads YNNKQL (reference sequence). Trimming cost V 4 bases and J 0 bases; bases outside gene matches: 5. The CDR3 sequence is 16 residues long. The CDR3 DNA, read in part, is TGTGCCAGCAGCTTCGGACTGGGGACTAGTCAAAACACCTTGTAC. Translation gives CASSFGLGTSQNTLY. The whole CDR3 protein reads CASSFGLGTSQNTLYF. Complete variable domain (other parts from reference TRBV4 and TRBJ2-4): ETAVFQTPNYHVTQVGNEVSFNCKQTLGHDTMYWYKQDSKKLLKIMFSYNNKQLIVNETVPRRFSPQSSDKAHLNLRIKSVEPEDSAVYLCASSFGLGTSQNTLYFGAGTRLSVL.

This clone has a handful of counts. Gene names are mouse gene names. The CDR3 end falls 1 residue outside the read, so it is completed with the germline J gene. This chain uses TRBV14 with TRBJ1-4; 8 bases map to TRBD1. V trimming: 4 bases; J trimming: 0 bases; junction bases outside the gene matches: 2. Germline V gives CDR1 SGHDT, CDR2 FRDEAV. This CDR3 spans 15 amino acids. The CDR3 DNA, read in part, is TGTGCCAGCAGTCACAGGGGGATTTCCAACGAAAGATTATTT. It encodes CASSHRGISNERLF. The whole CDR3 protein reads CASSHRGISNERLFF.

Of note for this clone: The genes are named according to mouse. Here the CDR3 reads CASSDARTNTGQLYF. Incomplete CDR3 DNA: TGTGCCAGCAGTGATGCCAGAACCAACACCGGGCAGCTCTAC. V usage is TRBV13-3 and J usage is TRBJ2-2, with D unresolved. Coverage ceases 1 residue before the CDR3 finishes, and the germline J gene fills in the end. V lost 0 bases to trimming and J lost 2 bases, with 8 bases between them. The germline V gene encodes CDR1 NNHDY and CDR2 SYVADS. This CDR3 is 15 amino acids long.

As concerns this clone: Any gene name here is a mouse gene name. The read is 1 residue too short to cover the CDR3 end, so that end is filled in from the germline J gene. This chain joins TRBV31 and TRBJ2-5, with D possibly being TRBD2 (6 bases). The ends were cut back, 2 bases at V and 0 bases at J, with 12 bases in the middle. The germline V gene encodes CDR1 GKSSPN and CDR2 SITVG. The CDR3 length is 15 residues. CDR3 DNA, as far as it was read: TGTGCCTGGAGTGATGGGGGAATTAACCAAGACACCCAGTAC. Translating gives CAWSDGGINQDTQY. The whole CDR3 reads CAWSDGGINQDTQYF.

A remark on this clone: Mouse gene names apply. The read comes to an end 1 residue before the CDR3 does, leaving the germline J gene to fill in the end. This rearrangement joins TRBV5 to TRBJ1-5; D is perhaps TRBD1 (5 bases). CDR3 length: 14 amino acids. CDR1 LGHNA and CDR2 YNLKQL come from the germline V gene (reference sequence). The V end lost 4 bases, the J end lost 1 base, and 8 bases lay between the germline ends. Here the CDR3 reads CASSPDRNNQAPLF. The covered CDR3 bases are TGTGCCAGCAGCCCCGACAGAAACAACCAGGCTCCGCTT.

As regards this clone: Genes and germline come from the mouse. The DNA ends 1 residue before the CDR3 does, and the rest of the CDR3 is filled in from the germline J gene. The J gene is TRBJ2-5, the V gene TRBV5; 8 positions match TRBD2. The CDR3 consists of 15 residues. Germline lookup yields CDR1 LGHNA and CDR2 YNLKQL (reference sequence). Trimming removed 1 base from V and 2 bases from J; junction bases left unmatched: 2. CDR3 DNA, as far as it was read: TGTGCCAGCAGCCAAGTACTGGGGGTCCAAGACACCCAGTAC. Residues: CASSQVLGVQDTQY. The whole CDR3 protein is CASSQVLGVQDTQYF.

There are a few counts of this clone. Mouse gene names and germline throughout. Sequencing ends 1 residue short of the CDR3 end; the germline J gene provides the rest. The V and J genes are TRBV1 and TRBJ2-1; the match to TRBD2 covers 11 bases. Looked up from germline, CDR1 is NSQYPW and CDR2 is LRSPGD (reference sequence). CDR3 length: 17 amino acids. The V and J ends lost 5 bases and 0 bases, in that order; junction bases with no gene match: 6. CDR3 DNA (partial): TGCACCTGCAGTACCGGGACTGGGGGTAATAACTATGCTGAGCAGTTC. As protein: CTCSTGTGGNNYAEQF. The full-length CDR3 reads as CTCSTGTGGNNYAEQFF.

About this clone: Gene names refer to mouse genes. The read ends 1 residue before the CDR3 terminus; that terminus is restored from the germline J gene. The V gene is TRBV17, the J gene TRBJ1-4; TRBD1 is a possible D gene (6 bases). Germline-derived CDR1 and CDR2 are MNHDT and YYDKIL. Trimming took off 9 bases at V and 0 bases at J, with 8 bases between the two ends. CDR3 size: 13 residues. The sequenced part of the CDR3 DNA is TGTGCTAGAACAGGGATTTCCAACGAAAGATTATTT. Translated, it gives CARTGISNERLF. The CDR3 reads in full as CARTGISNERLFF.

Turning to this clone: These gene names are mouse names. The read falls 1 residue short of the CDR3 end, and the missing part is taken from the germline J gene. The chain carries TRBV19 and TRBJ1-6; 8 bases map to TRBD1. TRBJ1-6 is an open reading frame, and its role is uncertain. V lost 4 bases, J lost 5 bases, and 5 bases stayed unmatched. CDR1 and CDR2 (germline): FNHDT, SITEND (reference sequence). The length of the CDR3 is 15 residues. CDR3: CASSPGQAHNSPLYF. The CDR3 DNA, read in part, is TGTGCCAGCAGTCCGGGACAGGCTCATAATTCGCCCCTCTAC.

Concerning this clone itself: The listed genes are named as in mouse. The CDR3 end falls 1 residue outside the read, so it is completed with the germline J gene. V and J are TRBV19 and TRBJ2-2, with no clear D. V gave up 1 base and J gave up 3 bases, with 10 bases separating them. Per the germline V gene, CDR1 is FNHDT and CDR2 is SITEND (reference sequence). The CDR3 has 15 amino acids. The CDR3 sequence is CASSIRGRDTGQLYF. The DNA read from the CDR3 is TGTGCCAGCAGTATAAGAGGGAGGGACACCGGGCAGCTCTAC.

This clone was seen more than once but under ten times. All gene names here are mouse names. Read sequence stops 1 residue before the CDR3 end, and the germline J gene provides the missing end. The rearrangement joins TRBV2 to TRBJ2-7, with D possibly TRBD2 on 5 matching bases. The length of the CDR3 is 14 residues. The germline gives CDR1 LGHNA, CDR2 YSYQKL. V was pared by 0 bases and J by 4 bases, with 10 bases between. The CDR3 sequence: CASSQDLAGYEQYF. The DNA read from the CDR3 is TGTGCCAGCAGCCAAGATCTCGCTGGGTATGAACAGTAC.

Details on this clone: Genes and germline come from the mouse. From the germline J gene comes the end of the CDR3, since the read stops 1 residue before it. The V and J genes are TRBV13-2 and TRBJ2-7, with 8 bases fitting TRBD1. CDR1 and CDR2 (germline): NNHNN, SYGAGS (reference sequence). Germline trimming cut 6 bases from V and 0 bases from J; bases unmatched to any gene: 2. This CDR3 is 13 amino acids long. The CDR3 here is CASATGGSYEQYF. The sequenced part of the CDR3 DNA is TGTGCCAGCGCCACAGGGGGCTCCTATGAACAGTAC.

Points on this clone: The genes and germline here are from mouse. CDR3 sequence: CASSLQDNQDTQYF. CDR3 bases read: TGTGCCAGCAGCTTACAGGATAACCAAGACACCCAGTAC. J is TRBJ2-5 and V is TRBV3; D gene ambiguous. The read finishes 1 residue shy of the CDR3 end, and the germline J gene is used to complete it. The germline V and J ends were trimmed by 2 bases and 0 bases, with 6 bases remaining between them. This CDR3 has 14 residues. From germline, CDR1 is SNHLY and CDR2 FYNGKV (reference sequence).

As for this clone: The gene names given are mouse names. The sequenced part of the CDR3 DNA is TGTGCCAGCGGTGAACCGGGACAGGGCGATAATTCGCCCCTCTAC. Translated: CASGEPGQGDNSPLY. The complete CDR3 reads CASGEPGQGDNSPLYF. The chain recombines TRBV13-2 with TRBJ1-6; 9 bases are a match to TRBD1. The read is 1 residue too short to cover the CDR3 end, so that end is filled in from the germline J gene. TRBJ1-6 is given ORF status, its function remaining uncertain. The CDR3 loop spans 16 amino acids. The V segment lost 2 bases and the J segment 5 bases; nucleotides outside the gene matches: 5. Per germline, CDR1 NNHNN and CDR2 SYGAGS (reference sequence).

This clone was counted between two and nine times. The gene names given are mouse names. The CDR3 goes on 1 residue after the read ends, and that part is filled in from the germline J gene. This rearrangement joins TRBV19 to TRBJ1-3; 12 positions agree with TRBD1. Germline CDR1 reads FNHDT; CDR2 reads SITEND (reference sequence). CDR3 size: 17 residues. The J segment lost 0 bases and the V segment lost 6 bases, leaving 7 bases of the junction unmatched. CDR3 DNA, as far as it was read: TGTGCCAGCACCCGGGACAGGGGGCATAATTCTGGAAATACGCTCTAT. This gives the protein CASTRDRGHNSGNTLY. The full CDR3 protein is CASTRDRGHNSGNTLYF. Full variable domain (rest looked up from reference TRBV19 and TRBJ1-3): GGIITQTPKFLIGQEGQKLTLKCQQNFNHDTMYWYRQDSGKGLRLIYYSITENDLQKGDLSEGYDASREKKSSFSLTVTSAQKNEMAVFLCASTRDRGHNSGNTLYFGEGSRLIVV.

This clone has more than one count but fewer than ten. Gene labels here are mouse ones. From the germline J gene comes the end of the CDR3, since the read stops 1 residue before it. The V and J genes are TRBV20 and TRBJ1-4; tentative D call: TRBD1 (5 bases). Germline-derived CDR1 and CDR2 are GFQATS and STVNSAI. V lost 0 bases, J lost 2 bases, and 7 bases lay in between. The CDR3 has 14 amino acids. The CDR3 bases that were read are TGTGGTGCTAGGGAAGGACAATCCAACGAAAGATTATTT. Translation gives CGAREGQSNERLF. The CDR3 reads in full as CGAREGQSNERLFF.

In the case of this clone: All gene names here are mouse names. Read coverage stops 1 residue before the CDR3 terminus; the germline J gene supplies the remainder. The rearrangement links TRBV5 to TRBJ2-4; 10 positions match TRBD2. V shed 3 bases and J 3 bases; nucleotides not matched to a gene: 3. The length of the CDR3 is 15 residues. Germline V gives CDR1 LGHNA, CDR2 YNLKQL (reference sequence). The CDR3 protein is CASSHDWGAQNTLYF. The DNA read from the CDR3 is TGTGCCAGCAGCCACGACTGGGGGGCACAAAACACCTTGTAC.

About this clone itself: Gene names are mouse gene names. The read ends 1 residue before the CDR3 terminus; that terminus is restored from the germline J gene. The chain links TRBV5 to TRBJ2-3, with TRBD2 matching 7 bases. Germline V gives CDR1 LGHNA, CDR2 YNLKQL (reference sequence). This CDR3 spans 14 amino acids. The V segment lost 4 bases and the J segment 2 bases; nucleotides outside the gene matches: 3. CDR3 DNA (partial): TGTGCCAGCAGCCGGGGGGGGTATGCAGAAACGCTGTAT. It specifies CASSRGGYAETLY. The full CDR3 is CASSRGGYAETLYF.